The 9 T cell receptor beta chains below were found in one sample sequenced in a study of blood T cell repertoires in COVID-19. Measured with immunoSEQ multiplex PCR; TCRdb has only the in-frame clones, and not every one. This sample has tens of thousands of clones, with roughly 90% found just once. The sample was peripheral blood. The receptors were gathered from an older man in a cohort sampled during active COVID-19.

This sequence joins TRBV10-3 and TRBJ2-5; 8 bases fit TRBD1. The germline V gene has CDR1 ENHRY and CDR2 SYGVKD. The CDR3 has 14 residues. Unmatched junction bases numbered 2, after V lost 0 bases and J lost 5 bases. CDR3 DNA: TGTGCCATCAGTGAGTCCCGACAGGGGGAGACCCAGTACTTC. Amino acid sequence: CAISESRQGETQYF.

The gene calls are TRBV5-1 and TRBJ2-7; D perhaps matches TRBD2 (6 bases). Trimming left V 0 bases short and J 0 bases short, with 13 bases between. The germline CDR1 and CDR2 sequences are SGHRS and YFSETQ. The CDR3 spans 16 residues. The CDR3 DNA reads as TGCGCCAGCAGCTTGGGTAGGGACTTCTTCTCCTACGAGCAGTACTTC. This gives the protein CASSLGRDFFSYEQYF.

The V gene is TRBV2, the J gene TRBJ1-2, with TRBD1 identical over 7 bases. The ends lost 7 bases at V and 1 base at J; junction bases unmatched: 6. The CDR3 length is 14 residues. Germline CDR1 and CDR2: SNHLY and FYNNEI. CDR3 in DNA: TGTGCCAGCACCCCCAGACAGGGTAACTATGGCTACACCTTC. It yields the protein CASTPRQGNYGYTF.

V is TRBV7-2 and J is TRBJ1-3, with a possible D match to TRBD1 (6 bases). Germline V gene data show CDR1 as SGHTA and CDR2 as FQGNSA. This CDR3 is built from 16 residues. V was pared by 0 bases and J by 1 base, with 10 bases between. Here the CDR3 DNA reads TGTGCCAGCAGCTTAGCGGGGGGGGCATCTGGAAACACCATATATTTT. The encoded protein is CASSLAGGASGNTIYF.

V usage is TRBV18 and J usage is TRBJ1-1; D possibly corresponds to TRBD1 (6 bases). Looked up from germline, CDR1 is KGHSH and CDR2 is LQKENI. CDR3 size: 15 residues. Trimming pared 3 bases from V and 3 bases from J, leaving 14 bases between. The CDR3 bases are TGTGCCAGCTCACCGGGGGCTGGGACGCACACTGAAGCTTTCTTT. It yields the protein CASSPGAGTHTEAFF.

This clone was seen repeatedly, ten times or more. The chain is built from TRBV5-4 and TRBJ1-2; no definite D call. The germline V gene encodes CDR1 SGHNT and CDR2 YYREEE (reference sequence). V was shortened by 1 base and J by 3 bases, with 13 bases between the two germline ends. This CDR3 is 15 amino acids long. The CDR3 DNA is TGTGCCAGCAGCTTGATAGGCCAGACTTACTATGGCTACACCTTC. Its translation: CASSLIGQTYYGYTF.

This clone was seen a handful of times. The rearrangement joins TRBV19 to TRBJ1-3, with a tentative D call TRBD1 (5 bases). Germline CDR1 LNHDA, CDR2 SQIVND (reference sequence). Trimming pared 7 bases from V and 4 bases from J, leaving 11 bases between. The CDR3 covers 13 residues. Written as DNA, the CDR3 is TGTGCCAGTAAGGTCCAGGGAGGAAACACCATATATTTT. This gives the protein CASKVQGGNTIYF.

The chain recombines TRBV9 with TRBJ2-1; D not certain. Germline V lookup: CDR1 SGDLS, CDR2 YYNGEE. This CDR3 has 13 residues. The ends were cut back, 3 bases at V and 7 bases at J, with 11 bases in the middle. The CDR3 loop reads CASSAPGGNEQFF. The CDR3 nucleotides are TGTGCCAGCAGCGCCCCGGGTGGGAATGAGCAGTTCTTC.

This rearrangement joins TRBV5-4 to TRBJ2-7; 8 nucleotides agree with TRBD1. Germline V lookup: CDR1 SGHNT, CDR2 YYREEE (reference sequence). V dropped 0 bases and J dropped 2; count of bases not matched to a gene: 1. This CDR3 has 14 amino acids. CDR3 sequence: CASSLGQGPYEQYF. CDR3 nucleotides: TGTGCCAGCAGCTTGGGACAGGGGCCCTACGAGCAGTACTTC.